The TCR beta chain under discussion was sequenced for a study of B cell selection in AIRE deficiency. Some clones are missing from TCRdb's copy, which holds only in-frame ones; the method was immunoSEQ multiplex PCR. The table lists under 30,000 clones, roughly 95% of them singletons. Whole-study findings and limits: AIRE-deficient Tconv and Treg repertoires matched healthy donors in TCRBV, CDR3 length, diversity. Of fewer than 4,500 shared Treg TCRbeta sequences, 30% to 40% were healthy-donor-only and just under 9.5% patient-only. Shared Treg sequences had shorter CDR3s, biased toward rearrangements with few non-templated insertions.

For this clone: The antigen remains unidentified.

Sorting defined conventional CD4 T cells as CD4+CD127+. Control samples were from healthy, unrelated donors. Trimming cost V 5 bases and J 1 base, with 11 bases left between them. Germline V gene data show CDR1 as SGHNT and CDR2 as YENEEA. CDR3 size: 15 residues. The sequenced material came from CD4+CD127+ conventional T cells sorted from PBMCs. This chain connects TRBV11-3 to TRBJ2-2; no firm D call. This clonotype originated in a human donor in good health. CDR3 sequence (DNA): TGTGCCAGCAGCCCTAGGACCCAGAACACCGGGGAGCTGTTTTTT. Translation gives CASSPRTQNTGELFF.